The source of this TCR beta chain is a study of T cells in Graves' hyperthyroidism and ophthalmopathy (dated by TCRdb to 2018 to 2020). Regarding the complete study: Peripheral blood samples were taken at initial diagnosis, before any treatment was given. TCR V-J signatures able to tell the groups apart were searched for in a discovery cohort of about a hundred patients, of whom 40 to 45 had Graves' ophthalmopathy and 55 to 60 had stable Graves' hyperthyroidism. Whether ophthalmopathy could be predicted prospectively was tested in an independent validation cohort made up of roughly 19 hyperthyroidism patients plus 17 patients who later progressed to ophthalmopathy. The 85 to 100 discovery patients were divided at random into training and test sets in a 7:3 ratio. In several Graves' hyperthyroidism patients, the study also compared T-cell repertoires from thyroid tissue with T-cell repertoires from blood. After sampling, hyperthyroidism patients received methimazole starting at 30 mg daily, and ophthalmopathy patients received high-dose intravenous methylprednisolone. The paper reports TCR Vbeta CDR3 sequencing of more than 120 peripheral blood samples: approximately 43 ophthalmopathy, 70 to 85 hyperthyroidism and 17 progressor patients.

Ophthalmopathy patients had moderately to severely active disease, with a Clinical Activity Score of 3 or more, a NOSPECS grade of 4 or more, and a disease duration of less than 3 months. Patients with uncontrolled infections, other autoimmune diseases, pregnancy or lactation were excluded. Diagnoses relied on clinical symptoms, serum thyroxine and TRAb, thyroid ultrasound and orbital computed tomography. PBMCs were separated from roughly 10 ml of fresh peripheral blood using Ficoll-Paque density gradient centrifugation. Total RNA was extracted with Trizol reagent, and quality was checked on an Agilent 2100 Bioanalyzer. The TCR beta CDR3 regions were amplified from RNA transcripts. For the first round of RT-PCR on the TCR CDR3, the HTBI primer set was used together with the Qiagen OneStep RT-PCR kit. A second multiplex PCR round built the libraries, followed by size selection and purification. Libraries were sequenced paired-end with 100 bp reads on an Illumina HiSeq2000. For the original study's pipeline: SOAPnuke was used to process the raw data, removing reads that contained adapters or uncalled bases, had a mean Phred below 15, or lacked an exact match to the constant primer or identifier. High-quality paired reads were merged with COPE v1.2.5, and unique nucleotide sequences were defined as clonotypes. Clonotypes were aligned to IMGT TRBV, TRBD and TRBJ reference segments using MiTCR v1.1. Analysis was restricted to V-J combinations with a frequency above 0.0001, which covered about 99% of repertoires. A TCS score was defined as the ratio between F50 (clonal expansion) and ExV (chaos), using BLOSUM62-based TCRdist between CDR3 peptides within each V-J. Welch's t-statistics and random forest reduced roughly 530 V-J features to under 15, which were used in a naive Bayes classifier (R e1071). TCRdb reran the public reads through fastp at Q25 and MiXCR, keeping productive beta chains. Under each unique CDR3 protein, matching rows form one entry showing the most common genes and DNA. These V and J calls rely on TCRdb rather than the paper's analysis. The sample table shows some 530,000 distinct CDR3 sequences, and 20% to 25% are seen once. 45% to 55% of the sample is in the top ten clones.

Trimming takes 2 bases from V and 9 bases from J, and the germline ends sit 15 bases apart. CDR1 and CDR2, per the germline V gene, are SGHTS and YDEGEE. From the cysteine up to the phenylalanine, the CDR3 has a length of 14 residues. Just the 42-base CDR3 DNA is kept, in frame starting at base 1. Broad study findings and their caveats: No statistical method was used to fix the sample size in advance, and group allocation was not hidden from the investigators. Most expanded thyroid clonotypes (frequency above 0.001) were also found in blood, which suggests that blood repertoires may mirror thyroid immune responses. In validation, progression to ophthalmopathy was predicted by the model with roughly 69% sensitivity and 72.22% specificity, a median of approximately 6.5 months before onset. In cross-validation, a model built on a 13 V-J signature told ophthalmopathy apart from stable hyperthyroidism with approximately 90% sensitivity and 81% to 82% specificity, and in testing the same model reached 80%/75%.

This clonotype was detected a few times. No cognate antigen has been identified for it. No much larger clone is present one base from it, and per-base qualities are unavailable. The material sequenced was blood. The clonotype was recovered from a woman in her sixties or seventies with Graves' ophthalmopathy. The chain is made from TRBV5-8 and TRBJ1-5; the D gene cannot be named for sure. The DNA is as follows: TGTGCCAGCAGCTTCGTAGCAGACTCGCGGCCCCAGCATTTT. This gives the protein CASSFVADSRPQHF.